Reported below is one TCR beta chain. This clone has more than one count but fewer than ten. Its binding antigen is unknown. It has no much larger one-base neighbor in the sample; base qualities were not kept. This entry is derived from a study of control samples from healthy donors and cancer patients (dated by TCRdb to about 2020). Trimming costs V 5 bases and J 7 bases, and their ends lie 3 bases apart. As encoded in the germline V gene (reference sequence), CDR1 is SEHNR while CDR2 is FQNEAQ. There are 11 amino acids in the CDR3, from cysteine to phenylalanine inclusive. Left in the record is the CDR3 DNA by itself, 33 bases read in frame from the first base. Library creation used the immunoSEQ multiplex PCR assay. The table comes from immuneACCESS by way of TCRdb, which keeps in-frame sequences with V and J called. Part of the clones is missing from these tables; in studies checked, under half for an unresolved V gene and the rest for unknown reasons. The sample table holds 80,000 to 85,000 clones, of which about 88% were seen once. The ten largest clones add up to 4.5% to 6% of the sample.

Specimen: blood. The clonotype originates from a woman between 45 and 65 years old in good health. This receptor chain uses TRBV7-9 and TRBJ1-6; the D gene cannot be resolved reliably. The CDR3 corresponds to CASSENSPLHF. The DNA reads TGTGCCAGCAGCGAGAATTCACCCCTCCACTTT. The CDR3 plus the reference TRBV7-9 and TRBJ1-6 genes for the other parts give the full variable domain: DTGVSQNPRHKITKRGQNVTFRCDPISEHNRLYWYRQTLGQGPEFLTYFQNEAQLEKSRLLSDRFSAERPKGSFSTLEIQRTEQGDSAMYLCASSENSPLHFGNGTRLTVT.